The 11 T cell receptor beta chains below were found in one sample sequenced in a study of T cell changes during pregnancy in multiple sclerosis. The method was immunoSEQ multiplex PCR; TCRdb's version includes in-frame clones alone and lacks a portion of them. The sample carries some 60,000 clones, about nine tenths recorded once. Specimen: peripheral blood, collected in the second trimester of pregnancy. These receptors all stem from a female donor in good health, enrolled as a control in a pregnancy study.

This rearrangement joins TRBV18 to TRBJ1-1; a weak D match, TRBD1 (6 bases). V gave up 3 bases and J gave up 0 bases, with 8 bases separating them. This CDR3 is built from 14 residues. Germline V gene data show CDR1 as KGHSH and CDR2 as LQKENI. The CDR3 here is CASSPGQLNTEAFF. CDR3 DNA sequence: TGTGCCAGCTCACCGGGACAATTGAACACTGAAGCTTTCTTT.

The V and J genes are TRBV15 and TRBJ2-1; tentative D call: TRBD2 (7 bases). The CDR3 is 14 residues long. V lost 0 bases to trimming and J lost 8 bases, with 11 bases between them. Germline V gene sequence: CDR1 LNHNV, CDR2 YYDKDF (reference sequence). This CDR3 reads CATSRDGGGDEQFF. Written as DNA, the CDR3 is TGTGCCACCAGCAGAGATGGGGGGGGCGATGAGCAGTTCTTC.

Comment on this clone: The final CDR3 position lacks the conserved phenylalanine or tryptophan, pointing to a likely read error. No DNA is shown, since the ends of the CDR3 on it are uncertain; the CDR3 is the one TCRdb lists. The CDR3 protein is CASSQSDPGQMGL. This chain uses TRBV23-1 with TRBJ1-1; the D call of TRBD1 is as the table states it, not checked on the DNA. TRBV23-1 is noted as an ORF with a role that remains uncertain. Inclusive of both ends, the CDR3 amounts to 13 amino acids.

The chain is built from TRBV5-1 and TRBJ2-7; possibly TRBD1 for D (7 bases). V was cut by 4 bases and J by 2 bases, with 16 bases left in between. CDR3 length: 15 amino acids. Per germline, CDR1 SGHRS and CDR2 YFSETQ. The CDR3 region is CASSLEGALAYEQYF. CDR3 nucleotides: TGCGCCAGCAGCCTGGAGGGGGCGCTAGCCTACGAGCAGTACTTC.

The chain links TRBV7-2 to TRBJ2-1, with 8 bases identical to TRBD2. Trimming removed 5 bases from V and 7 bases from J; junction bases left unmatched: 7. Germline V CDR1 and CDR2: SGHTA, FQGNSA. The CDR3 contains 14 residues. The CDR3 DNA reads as TGTGCCAGCAGCCGTAGCGGGGCGACGAATGAGCAGTTCTTC. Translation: CASSRSGATNEQFF.

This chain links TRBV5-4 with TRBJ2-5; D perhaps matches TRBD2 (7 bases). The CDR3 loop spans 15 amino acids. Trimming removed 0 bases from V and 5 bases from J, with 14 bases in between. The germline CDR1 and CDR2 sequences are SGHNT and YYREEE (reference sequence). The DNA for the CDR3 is TGTGCCAGCAGCTTGGTTGGGGGGGGCGCGGAGACCCAGTACTTC. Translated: CASSLVGGGAETQYF.

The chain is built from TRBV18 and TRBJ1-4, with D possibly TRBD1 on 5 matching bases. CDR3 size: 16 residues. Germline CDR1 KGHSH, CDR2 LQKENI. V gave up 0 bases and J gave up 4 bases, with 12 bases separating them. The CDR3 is CASSPPVGGINEKLFF. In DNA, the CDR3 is TGTGCCAGCTCACCACCAGTCGGGGGAATTAATGAAAAACTGTTTTTT.

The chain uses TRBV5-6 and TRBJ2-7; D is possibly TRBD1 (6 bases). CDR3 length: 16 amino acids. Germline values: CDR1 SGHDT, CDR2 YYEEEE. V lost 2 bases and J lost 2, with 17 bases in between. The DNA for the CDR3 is TGTGCCAGCAGCTTTGTCCCCAGGGGAGCGCCCTACGAGCAGTACTTC. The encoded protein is CASSFVPRGAPYEQYF. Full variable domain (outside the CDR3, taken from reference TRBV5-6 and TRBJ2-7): DAGVTQSPTHLIKTRGQQVTLRCSPKSGHDTVSWYQQALGQGPQFIFQYYEEEERQRGNFPDRFSGHQFPNYSSELNVNALLLGDSALYLCASSFVPRGAPYEQYFGPGTRLTVT.

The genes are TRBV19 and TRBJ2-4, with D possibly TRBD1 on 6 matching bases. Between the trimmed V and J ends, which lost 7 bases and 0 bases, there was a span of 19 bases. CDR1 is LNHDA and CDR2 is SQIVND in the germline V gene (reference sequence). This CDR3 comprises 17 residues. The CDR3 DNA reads TGTGCCAGTAACCAAAATCAGGGGACGGGAGCCAAAAACATTCAGTACTTC. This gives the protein CASNQNQGTGAKNIQYF.

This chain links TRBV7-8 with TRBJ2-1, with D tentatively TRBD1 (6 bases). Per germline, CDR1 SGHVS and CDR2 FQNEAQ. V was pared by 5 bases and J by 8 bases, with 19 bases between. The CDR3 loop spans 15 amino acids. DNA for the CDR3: TGTGCCAGCAGCGTAGACAGGATTGAGATCGATGAGCAGTTCTTC. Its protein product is CASSVDRIEIDEQFF.

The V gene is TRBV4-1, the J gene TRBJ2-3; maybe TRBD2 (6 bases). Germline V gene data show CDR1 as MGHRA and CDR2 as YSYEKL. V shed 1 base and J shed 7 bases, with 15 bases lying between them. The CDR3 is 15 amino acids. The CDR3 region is CASSQAGGVPNTQYF. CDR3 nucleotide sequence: TGCGCCAGCAGCCAAGCCGGCGGGGTCCCCAATACGCAGTATTTT.